The source of this TCR beta chain is a study of shared clonotypes between healthy human individuals. For the study at large: Contributing individuals were two females and a few males aged 18 to 49.

About this clone: Its cognate antigen is unknown. In the same sample, other DNA sequences code for this CDR3.

Trimming removed 1 base from V and 6 bases from J, with 7 bases in between. From germline, CDR1 is SGHTA and CDR2 FQGNSA. The CDR3 spans 12 residues. Study-wide points: Estimated richness values were generally larger in naive subsets than in memory subsets. Non-shared clonotypes had lower generation probabilities than those shared by all four donors.

Assay: immunoSEQ multiplex PCR; the TCRdb copy retains only in-frame clones and omits some. The data contain some 2,100,000 clones, roughly 95% of them seen just once; the ten biggest clones take up about 0.13%. Sample: naive CD4+ T cells sorted from blood. Stated subset: CD45RA+ positively selected. This sequence joins TRBV7-2 and TRBJ2-7, with D unresolved. The receptor was derived from a man aged 18 to 30 in good health. The CDR3 region is CASSLDLGEQYF. The DNA of the CDR3 is TGTGCCAGCAGCTTAGACCTCGGCGAGCAGTACTTC.